The clone carrying this T cell receptor (beta chain) was seen ten or more times. The antigen is unknown. The entry originates in a study of early T cells in non-severe SARS-CoV-2 infection. As for the study in general: The authors sequenced bulk RNA from unsorted whole blood, leaving chains unpaired.

Study findings and constraints: VDJdb-based annotation leaned toward anti-spike CD8 responses and missed private and CD4 specificities.

This CDR3 has 15 amino acids. Between the trimmed V and J ends, which lost 5 bases and 8 bases, there was a span of 19 bases. Attachment of unique molecular identifiers was made to individual cDNA molecules. TCRdb called the 5' RACE reads again in MiXCR, with one record for every CDR3 protein. The sample includes about 110,000 distinct CDR3 sequences, approximately 12% seen only once; the top ten take about 7.6%. The gene calls are TRBV12-3 or TRBV12-4 and TRBJ2-4, with D possibly matching TRBD1 (5 bases). Source material: whole blood. The receptor was isolated from an adult who was a healthcare worker with PCR-confirmed SARS-CoV-2 infection or an uninfected control (not recorded which). CDR3 protein: CASSRRTRWRDIQYF. CDR3 DNA sequence: TGTGCCAGCAGTCGCCGGACAAGATGGAGAGACATTCAGTACTTC.